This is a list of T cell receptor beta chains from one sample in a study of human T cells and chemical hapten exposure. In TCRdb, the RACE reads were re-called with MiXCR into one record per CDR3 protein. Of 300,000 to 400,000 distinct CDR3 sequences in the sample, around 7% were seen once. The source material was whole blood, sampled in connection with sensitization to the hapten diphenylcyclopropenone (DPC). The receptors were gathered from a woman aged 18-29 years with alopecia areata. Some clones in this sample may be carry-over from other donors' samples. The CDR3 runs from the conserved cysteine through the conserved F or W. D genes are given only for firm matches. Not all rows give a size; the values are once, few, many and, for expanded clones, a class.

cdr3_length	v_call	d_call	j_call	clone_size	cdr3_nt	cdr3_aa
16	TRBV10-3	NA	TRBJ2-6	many	TGTGCCATCAGTGAGTCGCAGGGTTCTGGGGCCAACGTCCTGACTTTC	CAISESQGSGANVLTF
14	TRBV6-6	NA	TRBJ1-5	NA	TGTGCCAGCGGCAGACAGGATAGCAATCAGCCCCAGCATTTT	CASGRQDSNQPQHF
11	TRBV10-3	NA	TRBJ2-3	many	TGTGCCATCGGGAGCACAGATACGCAGTATTTT	CAIGSTDTQYF
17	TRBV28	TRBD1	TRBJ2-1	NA	TGTGCCAGCAGTCCCGACCCCCGGGACAGGGTCGGCAATGAGCAGTTCTTC	CASSPDPRDRVGNEQFF
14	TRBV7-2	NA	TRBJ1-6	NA	TGTGCCAGCAGCTTCAGGCTCAATTTCCCCACCCTCCACTTT	CASSFRLNFPTLHF
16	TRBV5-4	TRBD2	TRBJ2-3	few	TGTGCCACAACTAGCGGGGGGGCCGCGGGGGCAGATACGCAGTATTTT	CATTSGGAAGADTQYF
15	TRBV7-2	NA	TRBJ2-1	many	TGTGCCAGCAGCCCCACGCTTGTAGCGCGGGATGAGCAGTTCTTC	CASSPTLVARDEQFF
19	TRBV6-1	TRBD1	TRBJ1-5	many	TGTGCCAGCAGTCCCATAGGGACAGGGTTACGTACAAACAATCAGCCCCAGCATTTT	CASSPIGTGLRTNNQPQHF
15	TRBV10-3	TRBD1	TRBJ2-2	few	TGTGCCATCAAGCTGGGGACAGCTAACACCGGGGAGCTGTTTTTT	CAIKLGTANTGELFF
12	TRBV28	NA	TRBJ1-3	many	TGTGCCAGCAGCCCGAATGGAAACACCATATATTTT	CASSPNGNTIYF
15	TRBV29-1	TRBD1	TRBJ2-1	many	TGCAGCGTTGAGGCCGGACAGGGATCCTACAATGAGCAGTTCTTC	CSVEAGQGSYNEQFF
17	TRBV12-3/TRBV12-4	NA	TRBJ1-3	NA	TGTGCCAGTAGTCGGCGAAACGCTTTTAACTCTGGAAACACCATATATTTT	CASSRRNAFNSGNTIYF
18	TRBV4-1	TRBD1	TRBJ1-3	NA	TGCGCCAGCAGCCAAGATTTGTTTACAGGGGGAATTGGAAACACCATATATTTT	CASSQDLFTGGIGNTIYF
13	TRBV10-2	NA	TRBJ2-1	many	TGCGCCAGCAAACGGGGGCTAAACAATGAGCAGTTCTTC	CASKRGLNNEQFF
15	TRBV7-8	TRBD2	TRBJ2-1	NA	TGTGCCAGCAGCCCTCGAAGCGGGGGGGCGGATGAGCAGTTCTTC	CASSPRSGGADEQFF
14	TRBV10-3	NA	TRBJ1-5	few	TGTGCCATCAGCTCGGACAGAAACAATCAGCCCCAGCATTTT	CAISSDRNNQPQHF
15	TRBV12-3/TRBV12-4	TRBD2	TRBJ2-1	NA	TGTGCCAGCAGTTTGTCTAGCGGGGGGCGTAATGAGCAGTTCTTC	CASSLSSGGRNEQFF
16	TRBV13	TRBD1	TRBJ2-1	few	TGTGCCAGCAGCTTAGGGGACAGGGCACGAGGCAATGAGCAGTTCTTC	CASSLGDRARGNEQFF
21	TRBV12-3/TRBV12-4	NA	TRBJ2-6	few	TGTGCCAGCAGTCCCGACCTGGGGGGCGGGGAAGCCTTCTCTGGGGCCAACGTCCTGACTTTC	CASSPDLGGGEAFSGANVLTF
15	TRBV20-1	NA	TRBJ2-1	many	TGCAGTGCTAGAGCCCCGGACTCGGGCTACAATGAGCAGTTCTTC	CSARAPDSGYNEQFF
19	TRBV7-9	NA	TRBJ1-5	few	TGTGCCAGCAGCTTAGCTGGGGCTAAGGGCAATATATTCAATCAGCCCCAGCATTTT	CASSLAGAKGNIFNQPQHF
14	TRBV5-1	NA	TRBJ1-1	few	TGCGCCAGCGGAGTGGGTAATATGGGCACTGAAGCTTTCTTT	CASGVGNMGTEAFF
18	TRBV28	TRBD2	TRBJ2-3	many	TGTGCCAGCACCCTTATAGGTCGGAGCGGGGGGGCCGGGGATACGCAGTATTTT	CASTLIGRSGGAGDTQYF
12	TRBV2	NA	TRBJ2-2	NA	TGTGCCAGCAGAAGCAACACCGGGGAGCTGTTTTTT	CASRSNTGELFF
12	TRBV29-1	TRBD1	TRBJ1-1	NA	TGCAGCGTTGACCCCAGGACAGGGAATATTATCTTT	CSVDPRTGNIIF
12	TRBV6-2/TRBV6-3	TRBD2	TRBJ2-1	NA	TGTGCCAGCAGTTACTCGAGACTAGCTTCGTTCTTC	CASSYSRLASFF
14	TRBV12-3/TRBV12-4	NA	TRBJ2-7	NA	TGTGCCAGCAGTTTAGCGGTGGGGGCGTTCGAGCAGTACTTC	CASSLAVGAFEQYF
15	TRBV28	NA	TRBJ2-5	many	TGTGCCAGCAGCCGCCGGGACGCCTCCCAAGAGACCCAGTACTTC	CASSRRDASQETQYF
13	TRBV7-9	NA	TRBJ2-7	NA	TGTGCCAGCAGCCGAAACACGGACTACGAGCAGTACTTC	CASSRNTDYEQYF
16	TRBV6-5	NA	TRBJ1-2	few	TGTGCCAGCAGTCCATCAACCGGGCTAGTCGTGTATGGCTACACCTTC	CASSPSTGLVVYGYTF
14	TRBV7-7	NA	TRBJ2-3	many	TGTGCTAGCAGCCGTCTACTGAGCACAGATACGCAGTATTTT	CASSRLLSTDTQYF
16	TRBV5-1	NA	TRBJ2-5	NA	TGCGCCAGCAGCACCCTGGCACCGCCCCGGGCAGAGACCCAGTACTTC	CASSTLAPPRAETQYF
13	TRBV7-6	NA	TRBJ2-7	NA	TGTGCCAGCAGCTTATACAGGGACGGCGAGCAGTACTTC	CASSLYRDGEQYF
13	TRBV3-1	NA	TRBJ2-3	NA	TGTGCCAGCAGCCGTTCCGAAGGAGATACGCAGTATTTT	CASSRSEGDTQYF
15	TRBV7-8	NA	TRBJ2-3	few	TGTGCCAGCAGTCGAACTAGGACAGCCACAGATACGCAGTATTTT	CASSRTRTATDTQYF
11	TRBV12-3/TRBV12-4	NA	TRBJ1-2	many	TGTGCCAGCAGTCAGGGGAGTGGCTACACCTTC	CASSQGSGYTF
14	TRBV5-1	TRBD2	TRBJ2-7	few	TGCGCCAGCAGCATAGAAGCGGGGGTCTACGAGCAGTACTTC	CASSIEAGVYEQYF
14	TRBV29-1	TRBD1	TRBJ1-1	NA	TGCAGCGTTGCTAACAGGGGGCAGAACACTGAAGCTTTCTTT	CSVANRGQNTEAFF
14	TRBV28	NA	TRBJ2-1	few	TGTGCCAGCAGCTCCGGACAAAGTTGGGATGAGCAGTTCTTC	CASSSGQSWDEQFF
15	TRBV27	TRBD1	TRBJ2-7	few	TGTGCCAGCAGTCCCGGGACAGGGAGCTCCTACGAGCAGTACTTC	CASSPGTGSSYEQYF
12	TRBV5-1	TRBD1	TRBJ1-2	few	TGCGCCAGCGAAGGACAGGCAGATGGCTACACCTTC	CASEGQADGYTF
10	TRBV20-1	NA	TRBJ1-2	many	TGCAGTGCTAGCTCCGAGGGCTACACCTTC	CSASSEGYTF
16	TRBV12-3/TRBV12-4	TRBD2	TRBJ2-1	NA	TGTGCCAGCAGGACTAGCGGGGGGCGATCCTACAATGAGCAGTTCTTC	CASRTSGGRSYNEQFF
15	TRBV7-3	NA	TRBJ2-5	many	TGTGCCAGCAGCTTATCGGGGCCAATCCCTGACGCCCAGTACTTC	CASSLSGPIPDAQYF
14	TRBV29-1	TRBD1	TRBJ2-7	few	TGCAGCTTTTGGTCCGGGACAGTGTCCTACGAGCAGTACTTC	CSFWSGTVSYEQYF
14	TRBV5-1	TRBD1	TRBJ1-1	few	TGCGCCAGCAGCTACAACACCGGGACAGGAGAAGCTTTCTTT	CASSYNTGTGEAFF
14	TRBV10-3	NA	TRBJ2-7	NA	TGTGCCATCAGTGAACCCGGACAGTCCTACGAGCAGTACTTC	CAISEPGQSYEQYF
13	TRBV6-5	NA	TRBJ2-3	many	TGTGCCAGCAGTCCCATCGGGGGGCCGTACCAGTATTTT	CASSPIGGPYQYF